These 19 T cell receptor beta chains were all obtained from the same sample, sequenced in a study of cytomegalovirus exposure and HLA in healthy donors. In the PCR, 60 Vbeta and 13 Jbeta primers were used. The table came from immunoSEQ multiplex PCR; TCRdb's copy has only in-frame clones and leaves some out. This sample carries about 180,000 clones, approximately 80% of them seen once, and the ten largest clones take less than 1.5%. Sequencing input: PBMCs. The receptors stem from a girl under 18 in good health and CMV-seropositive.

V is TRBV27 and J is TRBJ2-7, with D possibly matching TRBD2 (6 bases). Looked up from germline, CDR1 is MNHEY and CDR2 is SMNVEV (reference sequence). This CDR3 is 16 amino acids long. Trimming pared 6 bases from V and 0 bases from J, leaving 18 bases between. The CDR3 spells CASREEGGRSSYEQYF. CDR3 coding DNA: TGTGCCAGCAGAGAGGAAGGTGGGAGGAGCTCCTACGAGCAGTACTTC.

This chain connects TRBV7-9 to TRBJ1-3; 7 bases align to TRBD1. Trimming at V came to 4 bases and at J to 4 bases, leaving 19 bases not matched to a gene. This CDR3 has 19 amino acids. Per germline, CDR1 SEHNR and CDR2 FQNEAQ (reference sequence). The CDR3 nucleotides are TGTGCCAGCAGCTACCCAGCAACTACAGGGGACGCAGGAGGAAACACCATATATTTT. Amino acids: CASSYPATTGDAGGNTIYF. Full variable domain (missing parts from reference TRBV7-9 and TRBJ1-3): DTGVSQNPRHKITKRGQNVTFRCDPISEHNRLYWYRQTLGQGPEFLTYFQNEAQLEKSRLLSDRFSAERPKGSFSTLEIQRTEQGDSAMYLCASSYPATTGDAGGNTIYFGEGSWLTVV.

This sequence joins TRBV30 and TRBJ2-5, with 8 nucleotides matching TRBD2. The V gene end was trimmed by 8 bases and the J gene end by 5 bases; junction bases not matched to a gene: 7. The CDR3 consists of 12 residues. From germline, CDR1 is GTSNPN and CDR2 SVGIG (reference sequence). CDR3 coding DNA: TGTGCCCGAAGCGGGAGAGGGGAGACCCAGTACTTC. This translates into CARSGRGETQYF.

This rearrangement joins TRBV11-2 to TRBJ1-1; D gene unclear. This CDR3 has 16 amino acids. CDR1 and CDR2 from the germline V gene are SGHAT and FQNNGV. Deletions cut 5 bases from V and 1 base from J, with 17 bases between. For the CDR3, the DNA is TGTGCCAGCAGCCCCCATTTTCTAGAGCGGAACACTGAAGCTTTCTTT. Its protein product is CASSPHFLERNTEAFF.

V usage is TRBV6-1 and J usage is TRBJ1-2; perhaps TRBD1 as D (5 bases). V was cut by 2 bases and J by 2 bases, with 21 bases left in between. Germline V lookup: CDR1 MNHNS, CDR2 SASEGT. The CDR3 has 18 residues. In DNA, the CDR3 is TGTGCCAGCAGTGAACTCACACTGTGGGGCAGCAAAAACTATGGCTACACCTTC. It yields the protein CASSELTLWGSKNYGYTF.

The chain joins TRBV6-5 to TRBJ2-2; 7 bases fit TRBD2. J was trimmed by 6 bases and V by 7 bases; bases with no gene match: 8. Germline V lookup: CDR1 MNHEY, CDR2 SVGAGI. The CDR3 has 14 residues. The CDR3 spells CASIGLGMPGELFF. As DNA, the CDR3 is TGTGCCAGCATTGGACTAGGAATGCCCGGGGAGCTGTTTTTT.

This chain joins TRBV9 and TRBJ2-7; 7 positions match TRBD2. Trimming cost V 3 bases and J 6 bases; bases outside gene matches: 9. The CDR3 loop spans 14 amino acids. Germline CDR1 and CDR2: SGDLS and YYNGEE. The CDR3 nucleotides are TGTGCCAGCAGCGCCCGACTAGCAGGCTCCGAGCAGTACTTC. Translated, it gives CASSARLAGSEQYF.

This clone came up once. The CDR3 loop reads CASRQPGTLITF. CDR3 sequence (DNA): TGTGCCAGCAGACAGCCGGGAACGCTTATCACCTTC. The chain joins TRBV6-1 to TRBJ1-2; D not resolved. Trimming stripped 6 bases from V and 13 bases from J, with 18 bases between. Germline loops: CDR1 MNHNS, CDR2 SASEGT. The CDR3 contains 12 residues.

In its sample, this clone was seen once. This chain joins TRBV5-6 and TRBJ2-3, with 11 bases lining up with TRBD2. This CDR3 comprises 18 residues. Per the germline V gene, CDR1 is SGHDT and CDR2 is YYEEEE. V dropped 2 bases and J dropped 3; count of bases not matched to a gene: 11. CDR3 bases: TGTGCCAGCAGCTTTTTTGGGTCTTCTAGCGGGAGGACAGATACGCAGTATTTT. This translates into CASSFFGSSSGRTDTQYF.

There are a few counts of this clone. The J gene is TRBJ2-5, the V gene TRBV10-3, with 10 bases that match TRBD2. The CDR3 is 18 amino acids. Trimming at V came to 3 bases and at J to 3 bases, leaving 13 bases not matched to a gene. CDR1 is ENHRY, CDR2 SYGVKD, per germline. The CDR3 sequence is CAISDYQREGVGKETQYF. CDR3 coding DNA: TGTGCCATCAGTGATTATCAGCGGGAGGGAGTTGGTAAAGAGACCCAGTACTTC.

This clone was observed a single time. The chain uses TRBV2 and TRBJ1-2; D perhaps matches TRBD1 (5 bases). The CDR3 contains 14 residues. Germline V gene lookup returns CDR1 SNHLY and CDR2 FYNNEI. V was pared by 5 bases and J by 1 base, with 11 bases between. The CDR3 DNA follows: TGTGCCAGCAGTAATTTGACAGTTAACTATGGCTACACCTTC. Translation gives CASSNLTVNYGYTF.

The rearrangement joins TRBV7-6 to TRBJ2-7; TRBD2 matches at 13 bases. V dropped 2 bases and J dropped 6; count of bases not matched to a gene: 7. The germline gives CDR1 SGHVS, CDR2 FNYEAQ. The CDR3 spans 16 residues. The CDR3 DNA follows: TGTGCCAGCAGCTTATCGAGACTAGCGGGAGGACCCGAGCAGTACTTC. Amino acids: CASSLSRLAGGPEQYF.

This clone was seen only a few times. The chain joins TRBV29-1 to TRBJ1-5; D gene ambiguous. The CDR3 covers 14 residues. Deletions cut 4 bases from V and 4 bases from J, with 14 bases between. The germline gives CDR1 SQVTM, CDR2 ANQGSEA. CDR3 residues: CSVAVGMGNQPQHF. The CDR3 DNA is TGCAGCGTTGCTGTCGGGATGGGGAATCAGCCCCAGCATTTT. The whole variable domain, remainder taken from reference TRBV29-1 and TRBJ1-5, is SAVISQKPSRDICQRGTSLTIQCQVDSQVTMMFWYRQQPGQSLTLIATANQGSEATYESGFVIDKFPISRPNLTFSTLTVSNMSPEDSSIYLCSVAVGMGNQPQHFGDGTRLSIL.

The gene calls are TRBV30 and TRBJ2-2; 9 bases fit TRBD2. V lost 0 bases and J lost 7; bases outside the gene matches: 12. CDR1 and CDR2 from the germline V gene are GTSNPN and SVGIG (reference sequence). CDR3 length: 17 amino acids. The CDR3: CAWSVGRVAGEFGELFF. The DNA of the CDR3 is TGTGCCTGGAGTGTGGGGAGGGTAGCGGGAGAGTTCGGGGAGCTGTTTTTT. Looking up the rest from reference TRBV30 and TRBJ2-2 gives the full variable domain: SQTIHQWPATLVQPVGSPLSLECTVEGTSNPNLYWYRQAAGRGLQLLFYSVGIGQISSEVPQNLSASRPQDRQFILSSKKLLLSDSGFYLCAWSVGRVAGEFGELFFGEGSRLTVL.

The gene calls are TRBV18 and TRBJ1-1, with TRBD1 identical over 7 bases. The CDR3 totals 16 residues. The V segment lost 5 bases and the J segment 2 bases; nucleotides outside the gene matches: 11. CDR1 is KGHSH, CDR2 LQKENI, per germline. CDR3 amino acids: CASSTLTGPLNTEAFF. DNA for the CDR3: TGTGCCAGCTCAACACTGACAGGGCCCCTAAACACTGAAGCTTTCTTT.

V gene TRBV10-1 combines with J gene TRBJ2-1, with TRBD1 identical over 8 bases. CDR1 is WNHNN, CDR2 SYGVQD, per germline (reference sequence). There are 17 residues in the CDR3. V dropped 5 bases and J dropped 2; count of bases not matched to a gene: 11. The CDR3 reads CASSNPGQVPPYNEQFF. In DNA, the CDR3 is TGCGCCAGCAGTAATCCGGGACAGGTACCTCCCTACAATGAGCAGTTCTTC.

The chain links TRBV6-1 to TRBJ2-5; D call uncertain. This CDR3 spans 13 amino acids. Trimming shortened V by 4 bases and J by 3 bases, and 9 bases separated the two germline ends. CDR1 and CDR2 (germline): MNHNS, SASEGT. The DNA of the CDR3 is TGTGCCAGCAGTGGGGCCACCAAAGAGACCCAGTACTTC. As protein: CASSGATKETQYF.

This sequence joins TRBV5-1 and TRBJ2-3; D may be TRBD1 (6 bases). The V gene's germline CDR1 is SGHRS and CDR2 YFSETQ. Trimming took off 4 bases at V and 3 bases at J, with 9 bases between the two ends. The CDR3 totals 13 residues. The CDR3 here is CASSVGQTDTQYF. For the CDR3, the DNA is TGCGCCAGCAGCGTCGGACAGACAGATACGCAGTATTTT.

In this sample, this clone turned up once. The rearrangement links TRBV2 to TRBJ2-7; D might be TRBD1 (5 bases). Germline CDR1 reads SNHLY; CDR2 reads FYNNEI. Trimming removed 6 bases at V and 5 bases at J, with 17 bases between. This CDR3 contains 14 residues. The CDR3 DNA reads TGTGCCAGCAGCCCCCGAGACAGTTTCCACGAGCAGTACTTC. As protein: CASSPRDSFHEQYF.